This TCR beta chain was found in a study of cytomegalovirus exposure and HLA in healthy donors. Study-wide points: A later analysis linked a missense DCLRE1C variant to TCR beta V- and J-gene trimming.

As for this clone: Its target is unknown.

The CDR3 covers 14 residues. The germline V and J ends were trimmed by 6 bases and 0 bases, with 11 bases remaining between them. Germline loops: CDR1 MNHNS, CDR2 SASEGT. This PCR relied on a set of 60 Vbeta primers and 13 Jbeta primers. TCRdb keeps only in-frame clones here, not all; method: immunoSEQ multiplex PCR. The data hold approximately 210,000 clones, with around 87% observed a single time. Donors were nominally healthy when sampled, though unrecorded immune exposures were likely. The source of this sequence is a woman in her late teens or twenties in good health and CMV-seronegative. The rearrangement uses TRBV6-1 and TRBJ1-1; D ambiguous. The sequencing input was PBMCs. In nucleotides, the CDR3 is TGTGCCAGCAGAGTAGCGCCCATGAACACTGAAGCTTTCTTT. Its protein is CASRVAPMNTEAFF.